This TCR beta chain is drawn from a study of T cells of healthy individuals. Each CDR3 protein is one row after TCRdb ran MiXCR on the 5' RACE reads. The table shows tens of thousands of distinct CDR3 sequences, with 3.5% to 5.5% occurring only once. This clonotype was seen many times. V trimming: 4 bases; J trimming: 1 base; junction bases outside the gene matches: 9. Germline-derived CDR1 and CDR2 are SGHKS and YYEKEE (reference sequence). This CDR3 is built from 17 residues. This chain joins TRBV5-5 and TRBJ2-2, with 8 bases identical to TRBD1. This TCR came from a human donor in good health. The CDR3 DNA is TGTGCCAGCAGCAATAGATTGACAGGGGTGAACACCGGGGAGCTGTTTTTT. It translates to CASSNRLTGVNTGELFF.